This T cell receptor beta chain stems from a study of T-cell reconstitution after alpha-beta-depleted transplantation in children. This CDR3 contains 15 residues. V lost 0 bases to trimming and J lost 2 bases, with 11 bases between them. CDR1 and CDR2 (germline): SQVTM, ANQGSEA. Unique molecular identifiers tagged the TCRbeta library. Each CDR3 protein gets one entry after TCRdb re-called the PCR reads with MiXCR. Of 700,000 to 950,000 distinct CDR3 sequences in the sample, less than 20% were seen once. This clonotype showed up many times. Sequenced material: PBMCs, mostly from graft donor cells, taken 360 days after TCRalphabeta/CD19-depleted stem cell transplant. The J gene is TRBJ1-3, the V gene TRBV29-1; D is uncertain. The TCR was taken from a male patient younger than 18 who had a stem cell transplant for acute lymphoblastic leukemia, so the T cells may come from the graft donor. The CDR3 coding sequence is TGCAGCGTTGAAGATGAGAACGAACCTGGAAACACCATATATTTT. Translation: CSVEDENEPGNTIYF. Complete variable domain (other parts from reference TRBV29-1 and TRBJ1-3): SAVISQKPSRDICQRGTSLTIQCQVDSQVTMMFWYRQQPGQSLTLIATANQGSEATYESGFVIDKFPISRPNLTFSTLTVSNMSPEDSSIYLCSVEDENEPGNTIYFGEGSWLTVV.